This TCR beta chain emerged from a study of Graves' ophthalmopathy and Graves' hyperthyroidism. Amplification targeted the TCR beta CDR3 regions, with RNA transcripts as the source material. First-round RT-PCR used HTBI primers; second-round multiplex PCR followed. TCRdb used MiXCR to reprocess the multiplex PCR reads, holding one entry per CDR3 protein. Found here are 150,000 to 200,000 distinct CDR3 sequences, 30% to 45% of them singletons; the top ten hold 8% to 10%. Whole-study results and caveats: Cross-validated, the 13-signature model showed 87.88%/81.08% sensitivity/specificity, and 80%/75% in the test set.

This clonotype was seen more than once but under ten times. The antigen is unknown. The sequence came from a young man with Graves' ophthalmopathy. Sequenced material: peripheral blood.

Here the CDR3 DNA reads TGTGCTAGTGGTTGGGCTCAGCAAGAGACCCAGTACTTC. This encodes CASGWAQQETQYF. This chain joins TRBV12-5 and TRBJ2-5; D is uncertain. Trimming stripped 4 bases from V and 2 bases from J, with 8 bases between. The V gene's germline CDR1 is LGHNT and CDR2 FRNRAP. The CDR3 contains 13 residues.